The entry below describes one T cell receptor beta chain. Here immunoSEQ multiplex PCR was the method, and the copy in TCRdb shows in-frame clones only, minus some. The sample lists roughly 330,000 clones, approximately 88% seen once, with roughly 9.9% in the top ten. Germline CDR1 reads SGDLS; CDR2 reads YYNGEE. Trimming removed 0 bases from V and 5 bases from J; junction bases left unmatched: 1. The CDR3 spans 14 residues. The data are from a study of blood T cell repertoires in COVID-19. The chain is built from TRBV9 and TRBJ2-1; TRBD1 matches at 8 bases. The source is a man younger than 40 with COVID-19, enrolled during active disease. Input material: peripheral blood. CDR3 loop: CASSVEGQDNEQFF. The CDR3 DNA reads TGTGCCAGCAGCGTAGAGGGACAGGACAATGAGCAGTTCTTC. Full variable domain (outside the CDR3, taken from reference TRBV9 and TRBJ2-1): DSGVTQTPKHLITATGQRVTLRCSPRSGDLSVYWYQQSLDQGLQFLIQYYNGEERAKGNILERFSAQQFPDLHSELNLSSLELGDSALYFCASSVEGQDNEQFFGPGTRLTVL.